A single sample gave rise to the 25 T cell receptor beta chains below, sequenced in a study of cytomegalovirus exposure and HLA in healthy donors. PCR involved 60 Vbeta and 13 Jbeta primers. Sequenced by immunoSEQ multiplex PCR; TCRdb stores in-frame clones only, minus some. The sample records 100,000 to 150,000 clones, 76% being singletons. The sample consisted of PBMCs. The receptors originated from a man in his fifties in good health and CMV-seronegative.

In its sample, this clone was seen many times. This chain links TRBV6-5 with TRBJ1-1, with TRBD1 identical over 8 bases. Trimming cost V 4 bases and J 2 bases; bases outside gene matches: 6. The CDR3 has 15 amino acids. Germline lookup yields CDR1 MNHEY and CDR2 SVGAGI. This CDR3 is CASSFLDRGNTEAFF. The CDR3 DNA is TGTGCCAGCAGTTTCCTAGACAGGGGTAACACTGAAGCTTTCTTT.

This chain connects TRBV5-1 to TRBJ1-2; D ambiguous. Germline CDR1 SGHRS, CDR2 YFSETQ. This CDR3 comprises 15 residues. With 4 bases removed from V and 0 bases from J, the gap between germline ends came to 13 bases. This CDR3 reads CASSSNPGTNYGYTF. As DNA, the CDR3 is TGCGCCAGCAGCAGCAATCCCGGGACTAACTATGGCTACACCTTC. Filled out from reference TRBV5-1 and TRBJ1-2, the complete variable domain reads KAGVTQTPRYLIKTRGQQVTLSCSPISGHRSVSWYQQTPGQGLQFLFEYFSETQRNKGNFPGRFSGRQFSNSRSEMNVSTLELGDSALYLCASSSNPGTNYGYTFGSGTRLTVV.

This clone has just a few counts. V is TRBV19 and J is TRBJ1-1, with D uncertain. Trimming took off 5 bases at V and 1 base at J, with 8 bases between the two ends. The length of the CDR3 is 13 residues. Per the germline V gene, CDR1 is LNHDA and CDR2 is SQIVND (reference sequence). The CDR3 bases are TGTGCCAGTAGTCCGCGGCGGAACACTGAAGCTTTCTTT. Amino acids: CASSPRRNTEAFF.

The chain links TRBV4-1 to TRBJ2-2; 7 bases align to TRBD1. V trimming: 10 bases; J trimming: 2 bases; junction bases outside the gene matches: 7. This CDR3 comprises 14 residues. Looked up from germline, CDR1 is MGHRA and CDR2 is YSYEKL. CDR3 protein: CATKRQGNTGELFF. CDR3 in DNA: TGCGCCACCAAAAGACAGGGCAACACCGGGGAGCTGTTTTTT.

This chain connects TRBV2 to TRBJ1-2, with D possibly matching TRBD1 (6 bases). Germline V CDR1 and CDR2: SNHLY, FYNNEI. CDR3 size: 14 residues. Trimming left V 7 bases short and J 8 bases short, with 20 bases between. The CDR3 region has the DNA TGTGCCAGCACCTGGGACACCGCCCTGAGGGGCTACACCTTC. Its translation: CASTWDTALRGYTF.

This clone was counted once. CDR3 residues: CASSFSGGINNEQFF. DNA of the CDR3: TGCGCCAGCAGCTTCAGCGGGGGGATCAACAATGAGCAGTTCTTC. This chain connects TRBV5-1 to TRBJ2-1; 9 bases are a match to TRBD2. The CDR3 contains 15 residues. Looked up from germline, CDR1 is SGHRS and CDR2 is YFSETQ. V gave up 2 bases and J gave up 5 bases; unmatched junction bases: 5.

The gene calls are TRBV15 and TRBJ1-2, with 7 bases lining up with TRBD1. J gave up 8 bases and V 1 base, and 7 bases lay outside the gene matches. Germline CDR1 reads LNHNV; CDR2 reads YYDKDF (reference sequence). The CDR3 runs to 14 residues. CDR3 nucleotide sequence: TGTGCCACCAGCAGAGCTGCAGGGGGTGTGGGCTACACCTTC. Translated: CATSRAAGGVGYTF.

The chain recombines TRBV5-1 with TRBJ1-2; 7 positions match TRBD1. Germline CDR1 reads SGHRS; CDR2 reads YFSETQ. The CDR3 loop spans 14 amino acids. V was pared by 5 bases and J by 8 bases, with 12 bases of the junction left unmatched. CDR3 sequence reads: CASSSGTEGEGYTF. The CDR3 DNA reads TGCGCCAGCAGTTCTGGGACAGAGGGGGAAGGCTACACCTTC.

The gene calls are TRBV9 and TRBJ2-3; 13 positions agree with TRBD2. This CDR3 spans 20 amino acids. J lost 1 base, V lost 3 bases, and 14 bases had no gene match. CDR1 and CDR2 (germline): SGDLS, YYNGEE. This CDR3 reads CASSASTSGGAVIRTDTQYF. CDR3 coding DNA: TGTGCCAGCAGCGCCAGCACTAGCGGGGGGGCCGTCATTCGCACAGATACGCAGTATTTT.

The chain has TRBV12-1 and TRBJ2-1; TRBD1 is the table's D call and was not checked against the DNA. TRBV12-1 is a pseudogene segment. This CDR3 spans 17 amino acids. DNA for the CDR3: TGTGCCAGCAGCCCCACCTTATGCCACAGGGCCCACAATGAGCAGTTCTTC. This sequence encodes CASSPTLCHRAHNEQFF.

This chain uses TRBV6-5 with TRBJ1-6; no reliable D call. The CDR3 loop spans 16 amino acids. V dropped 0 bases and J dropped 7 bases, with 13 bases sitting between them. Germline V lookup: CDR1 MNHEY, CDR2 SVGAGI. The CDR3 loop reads CASSYSMLQLNSPLHF. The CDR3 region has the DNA TGTGCCAGCAGTTACTCGATGTTACAGCTGAATTCACCCCTCCACTTT.

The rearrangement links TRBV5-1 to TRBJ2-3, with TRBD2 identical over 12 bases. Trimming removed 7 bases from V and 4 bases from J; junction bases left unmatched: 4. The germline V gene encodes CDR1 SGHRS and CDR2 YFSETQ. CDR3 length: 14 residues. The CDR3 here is CASVLAGGSDTQYF. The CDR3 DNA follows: TGCGCCAGCGTACTAGCGGGGGGTTCAGATACGCAGTATTTT.

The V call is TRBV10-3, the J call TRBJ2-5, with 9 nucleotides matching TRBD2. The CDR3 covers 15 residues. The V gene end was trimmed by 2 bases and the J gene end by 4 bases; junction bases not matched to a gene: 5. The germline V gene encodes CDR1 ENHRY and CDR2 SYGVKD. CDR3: CAISEPAGGVETQYF. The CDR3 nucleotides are TGTGCCATCAGTGAGCCGGCGGGAGGGGTAGAGACCCAGTACTTC.

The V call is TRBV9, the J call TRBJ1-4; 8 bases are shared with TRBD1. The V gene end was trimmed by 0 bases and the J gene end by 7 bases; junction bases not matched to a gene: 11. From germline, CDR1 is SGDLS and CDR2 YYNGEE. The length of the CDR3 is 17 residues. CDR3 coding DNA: TGTGCCAGCAGCGTAGGAAGAACTTGGGGACAGGCTGAAAAACTGTTTTTT. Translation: CASSVGRTWGQAEKLFF.

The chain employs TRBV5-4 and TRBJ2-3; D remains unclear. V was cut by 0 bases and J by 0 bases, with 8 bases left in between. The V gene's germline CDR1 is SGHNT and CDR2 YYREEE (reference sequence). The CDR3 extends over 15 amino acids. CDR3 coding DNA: TGTGCCAGCAGCTTGGACTCCTCTAGCACAGATACGCAGTATTTT. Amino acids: CASSLDSSSTDTQYF.

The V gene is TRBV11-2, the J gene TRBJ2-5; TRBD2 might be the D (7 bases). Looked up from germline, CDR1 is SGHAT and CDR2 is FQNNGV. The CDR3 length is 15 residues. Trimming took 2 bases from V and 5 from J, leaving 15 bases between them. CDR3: CASSLSRGARETQYF. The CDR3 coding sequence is TGTGCCAGCAGCTTAAGTCGGGGGGCTCGGGAGACCCAGTACTTC.

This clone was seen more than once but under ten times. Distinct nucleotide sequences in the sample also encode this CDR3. This CDR3 reads CATSRRRGTEAFF. CDR3 sequence (DNA): TGTGCCACCAGCCGCAGACGGGGCACTGAAGCTTTCTTT. This rearrangement joins TRBV15 to TRBJ1-1; D uncertain. The CDR3 length is 13 residues. Between the trimmed V and J ends, which lost 5 bases and 4 bases, there was a span of 11 bases. The germline V gene encodes CDR1 LNHNV and CDR2 YYDKDF (reference sequence).

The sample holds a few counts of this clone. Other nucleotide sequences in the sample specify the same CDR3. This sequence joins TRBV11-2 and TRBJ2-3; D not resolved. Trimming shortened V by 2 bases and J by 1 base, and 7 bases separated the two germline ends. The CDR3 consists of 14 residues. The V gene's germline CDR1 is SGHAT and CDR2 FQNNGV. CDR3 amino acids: CASSLSRGTDTQYF. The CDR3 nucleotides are TGTGCCAGCAGCTTATCCCGGGGCACAGATACGCAGTATTTT. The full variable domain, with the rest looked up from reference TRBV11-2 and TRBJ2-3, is EAGVAQSPRYKIIEKRQSVAFWCNPISGHATLYWYQQILGQGPKLLIQFQNNGVVDDSQLPKDRFSAERLKGVDSTLKIQPAKLEDSAVYLCASSLSRGTDTQYFGPGTRLTVL.

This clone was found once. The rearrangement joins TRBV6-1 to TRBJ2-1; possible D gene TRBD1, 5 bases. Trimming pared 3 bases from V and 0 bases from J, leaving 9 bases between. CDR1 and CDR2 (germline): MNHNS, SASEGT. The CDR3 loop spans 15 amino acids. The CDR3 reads CASSDGGASYNEQFF. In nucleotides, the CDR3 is TGTGCCAGCAGTGATGGTGGGGCCTCCTACAATGAGCAGTTCTTC.

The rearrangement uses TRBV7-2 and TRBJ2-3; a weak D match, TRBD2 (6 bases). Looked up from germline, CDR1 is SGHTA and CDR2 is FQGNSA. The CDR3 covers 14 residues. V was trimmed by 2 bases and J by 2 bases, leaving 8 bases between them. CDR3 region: CASSLLDYTDTQYF. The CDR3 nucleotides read TGTGCCAGCAGCTTATTGGACTACACAGATACGCAGTATTTT.

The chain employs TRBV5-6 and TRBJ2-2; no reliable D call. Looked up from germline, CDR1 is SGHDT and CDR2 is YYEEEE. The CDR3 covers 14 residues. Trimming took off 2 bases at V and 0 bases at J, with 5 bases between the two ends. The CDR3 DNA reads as TGTGCCAGCAGCTTAATCTCGAACACCGGGGAGCTGTTTTTT. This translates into CASSLISNTGELFF.

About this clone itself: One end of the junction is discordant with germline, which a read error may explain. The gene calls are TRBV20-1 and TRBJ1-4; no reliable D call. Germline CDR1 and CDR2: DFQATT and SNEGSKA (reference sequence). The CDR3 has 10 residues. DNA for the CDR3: TGCAGTGCTAGATTCACCGGTCCGATTTTT. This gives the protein CSARFTGPIF.

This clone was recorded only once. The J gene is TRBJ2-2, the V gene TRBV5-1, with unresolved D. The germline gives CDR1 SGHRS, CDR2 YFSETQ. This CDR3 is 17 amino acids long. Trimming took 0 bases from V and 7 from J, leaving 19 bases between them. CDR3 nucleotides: TGCGCCAGCAGCTTGGTGCAGGCAACCAACCGGAACGGGGAGCTGTTTTTT. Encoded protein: CASSLVQATNRNGELFF.

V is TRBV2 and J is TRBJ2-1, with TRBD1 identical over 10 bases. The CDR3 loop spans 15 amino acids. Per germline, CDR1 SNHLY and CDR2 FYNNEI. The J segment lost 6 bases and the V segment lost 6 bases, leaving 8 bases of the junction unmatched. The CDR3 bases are TGTGCCAGCAGCCTCCCCGGGACAGGGGTCAATGAGCAGTTCTTC. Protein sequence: CASSLPGTGVNEQFF.

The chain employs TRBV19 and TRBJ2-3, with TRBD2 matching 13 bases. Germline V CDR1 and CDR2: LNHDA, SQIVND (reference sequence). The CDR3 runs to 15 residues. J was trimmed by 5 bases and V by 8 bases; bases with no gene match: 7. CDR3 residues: CASSTSGGLIDTQYF. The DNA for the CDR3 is TGTGCCAGTTCGACTAGCGGGGGGCTTATAGATACGCAGTATTTT. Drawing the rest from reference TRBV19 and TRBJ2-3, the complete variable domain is DGGITQSPKYLFRKEGQNVTLSCEQNLNHDAMYWYRQDPGQGLRLIYYSQIVNDFQKGDIAEGYSVSREKKESFPLTVTSAQKNPTAFYLCASSTSGGLIDTQYFGPGTRLTVL.